A single sample is the source of the 25 T cell receptor beta chains below, sequenced in a study of cytomegalovirus exposure and HLA in healthy donors. Assay used: immunoSEQ multiplex PCR; TCRdb lists only in-frame clones, some missing. The data contain fewer than 400,000 clones, roughly 86% of them seen just once; the ten biggest clones take up approximately 0.95%. Sequencing was done on a sample of PBMCs. These receptors all stem from a man aged 25-45 years in good health and CMV-seronegative.

The chain is built from TRBV29-1 and TRBJ1-1; 10 positions match TRBD1. CDR1 is SQVTM, CDR2 ANQGSEA, per germline. V lost 5 bases and J lost 5; bases outside the gene matches: 8. This CDR3 has 14 amino acids. The CDR3: CSVPFGQGGTEAFF. CDR3 in DNA: TGCAGCGTTCCATTCGGACAGGGGGGGACTGAAGCTTTCTTT.

This chain links TRBV19 with TRBJ1-2, with 8 bases aligning to TRBD1. Germline loops: CDR1 LNHDA, CDR2 SQIVND (reference sequence). Trimming took 5 bases from V and 0 from J; bases not matched to a gene: 14. CDR3 length equals 18 residues. In DNA, the CDR3 is TGTGCCAGTAGTTCCGAATCCCAACCGGGACAGGCTAACTATGGCTACACCTTC. Protein: CASSSESQPGQANYGYTF.

The genes are TRBV2 and TRBJ2-7; possibly TRBD1 for D (5 bases). The V gene's germline CDR1 is SNHLY and CDR2 FYNNEI. There are 13 residues in the CDR3. With 5 bases removed from V and 2 bases from J, the gap between germline ends came to 10 bases. In nucleotides, the CDR3 is TGTGCCAGCAGTATAGTACAGGCCTACGAGCAGTACTTC. As protein: CASSIVQAYEQYF.

As DNA, the CDR3 is TGTGCCAGCAGCTTACCTAGTTCCACAGGGGGGGAAACCGGGACAGGGGTCTACGAGCAGTACTTC. This gives the protein CASSLPSSTGGETGTGVYEQYF. This chain connects TRBV7-8 to TRBJ2-7; 10 nucleotides line up with TRBD1. Unmatched junction bases numbered 25, after V lost 2 bases and J lost 3 bases. The CDR3 sequence is 22 residues long. Germline V gene lookup returns CDR1 SGHVS and CDR2 FQNEAQ.

The chain has TRBV6-4 and TRBJ2-2, with TRBD2 identical over 7 bases. Losses at the gene ends were 5 bases for V and 0 bases for J; bases not matched to a gene: 3. This CDR3 has 15 amino acids. From germline, CDR1 is MRHNA and CDR2 SNTAGT. This CDR3 is CASSQRGTNTGELFF. The CDR3 nucleotides read TGTGCCAGCAGTCAGCGGGGTACGAACACCGGGGAGCTGTTTTTT.

This chain connects TRBV6-4 to TRBJ1-2, with TRBD1 identical over 7 bases. The germline gives CDR1 MRHNA, CDR2 SNTAGT. V lost 0 bases, J lost 6 bases, and 13 bases stayed unmatched. The CDR3 is 17 residues long. DNA for the CDR3: TGTGCCAGCAGTGACTCCGGGGGGGAGGGGGCACGTCATGGCTACACCTTC. Amino acid sequence: CASSDSGGEGARHGYTF.

The table lists this clone with a count of one. The chain is built from TRBV6-6 and TRBJ1-1, with D possibly being TRBD1 (5 bases). This CDR3 comprises 13 residues. Deletions cut 5 bases from V and 1 base from J, with 8 bases between. Germline V lookup: CDR1 MNHNY, CDR2 SVGAGI (reference sequence). The CDR3 region has the DNA TGTGCCAGCAGTACCGGGGGGAACACTGAAGCTTTCTTT. Translating it yields CASSTGGNTEAFF.

The CDR3 loop reads CASSEARRGGRNEKLFF. The CDR3 DNA reads TGTGCCAGCAGTGAAGCCCGCCGTGGAGGGAGGAATGAAAAACTGTTTTTT. The chain has TRBV2 and TRBJ1-4; no clear D gene. V lost 0 bases and J lost 5, with 16 bases in between. The CDR3 has 17 residues. From germline, CDR1 is SNHLY and CDR2 FYNNEI.

This clone was seen just once. The chain carries TRBV19 and TRBJ1-4; D is uncertain. Between the trimmed V and J ends, which lost 1 base and 6 bases, there was a span of 9 bases. CDR3 length: 14 amino acids. Germline CDR1 LNHDA, CDR2 SQIVND (reference sequence). DNA for the CDR3: TGTGCCAGTAGTATAGGGGCGCGTTATGAAAAACTGTTTTTT. It specifies CASSIGARYEKLFF.

This chain links TRBV6-1 with TRBJ1-3, with D maybe TRBD1 (6 bases). The CDR3 length is 15 residues. Germline CDR1 reads MNHNS; CDR2 reads SASEGT. V was cut by 3 bases and J by 5 bases, with 14 bases left in between. The CDR3 reads CASSDRTGIRNTIYF. DNA of the CDR3: TGTGCCAGCAGTGACCGAACAGGGATTAGAAACACCATATATTTT.

V is TRBV4-2 and J is TRBJ2-1; D gene uncertain. Germline CDR1 reads LGHNA; CDR2 reads YNFKEQ. This CDR3 has 15 residues. The V end lost 0 bases, the J end lost 4 bases, and 10 bases lay between the germline ends. The CDR3 is CASSQESGRYNEQFF. Written as DNA, the CDR3 is TGTGCCAGCAGCCAAGAGTCAGGCCGATACAATGAGCAGTTCTTC.

This chain uses TRBV15 with TRBJ2-4; 7 nucleotides align to TRBD1. This CDR3 is 17 amino acids long. Germline V CDR1 and CDR2: LNHNV, YYDKDF (reference sequence). The V gene end was trimmed by 1 base and the J gene end by 0 bases; junction bases not matched to a gene: 6. CDR3 protein: CATSRARQGTAKNIQYF. The CDR3, as DNA: TGTGCCACCAGCAGAGCCCGACAGGGAACAGCCAAAAACATTCAGTACTTC.

This chain joins TRBV10-1 and TRBJ1-1; possibly TRBD1 for D (5 bases). Germline lookup yields CDR1 WNHNN and CDR2 SYGVQD (reference sequence). CDR3 size: 13 residues. Trimming took 10 bases from V and 0 from J, leaving 12 bases between them. The DNA for the CDR3 is TGCGCCACCTCGGCAGGGATGAACACTGAAGCTTTCTTT. Protein product: CATSAGMNTEAFF.

The chain recombines TRBV5-6 with TRBJ2-5; possible D gene TRBD1, 6 bases. V gave up 2 bases and J gave up 4 bases, with 15 bases separating them. Germline assignment: CDR1 SGHDT and CDR2 YYEEEE. There are 15 residues in the CDR3. The CDR3 loop is CASSFRDTGGETQYF. CDR3 DNA sequence: TGTGCCAGCAGCTTCCGGGACACTGGGGGAGAGACCCAGTACTTC.

The rearrangement uses TRBV7-9 and TRBJ1-1; 8 bases line up with TRBD1. Germline-derived CDR1 and CDR2 are SEHNR and FQNEAQ (reference sequence). This CDR3 is built from 14 residues. Germline trimming cut 5 bases from V and 4 bases from J; bases unmatched to any gene: 6. CDR3 coding DNA: TGTGCCAGCAGCCCATCACAGGGGGGCACTGAAGCTTTCTTT. Protein sequence: CASSPSQGGTEAFF.

The table lists this clone with a count of one. This chain links TRBV29-1 with TRBJ1-4, with a possible D match to TRBD1 (6 bases). The CDR3 runs to 12 residues. V lost 7 bases and J lost 8, with 14 bases in between. Germline V gene sequence: CDR1 SQVTM, CDR2 ANQGSEA. CDR3 DNA: TGCAGCGCCGGCCCAGGGGAGGAAAAACTGTTTTTT. It yields the protein CSAGPGEEKLFF.

This clone was counted between two and nine times. The chain recombines TRBV18 with TRBJ2-7; D not resolved. The V gene lost 2 bases and the J gene lost 0 bases, with 11 bases spanning the gap. Per germline, CDR1 KGHSH and CDR2 LQKENI. CDR3 length equals 15 residues. DNA of the CDR3: TGTGCCAGCTCACCAGTCCAGTCCAACTCCTACGAGCAGTACTTC. Translation: CASSPVQSNSYEQYF. Filled out from reference TRBV18 and TRBJ2-7, the complete variable domain reads NAGVMQNPRHLVRRRGQEARLRCSPMKGHSHVYWYRQLPEEGLKFMVYLQKENIIDESGMPKERFSAEFPKEGPSILRIQQVVRGDSAAYFCASSPVQSNSYEQYFGPGTRLTVT.

The chain uses TRBV27 and TRBJ2-3; 9 bases match TRBD2. The germline gives CDR1 MNHEY, CDR2 SMNVEV (reference sequence). V trimming: 6 bases; J trimming: 4 bases; junction bases outside the gene matches: 5. CDR3 length: 14 amino acids. CDR3 sequence reads: CASSERGAADTQYF. The CDR3 nucleotides are TGTGCCAGCAGCGAGCGGGGGGCGGCAGATACGCAGTATTTT.

The chain combines TRBV29-1 with TRBJ1-2; 7 positions agree with TRBD1. This CDR3 comprises 15 residues. The J segment lost 6 bases and the V segment lost 5 bases, leaving 15 bases of the junction unmatched. In germline, CDR1 is SQVTM, CDR2 ANQGSEA. The CDR3 loop is CSVPHNDRVFDGYTF. The CDR3 DNA reads TGCAGCGTTCCTCACAACGACAGGGTCTTCGATGGCTACACCTTC. The full variable domain, rest sourced from reference TRBV29-1 and TRBJ1-2, is SAVISQKPSRDICQRGTSLTIQCQVDSQVTMMFWYRQQPGQSLTLIATANQGSEATYESGFVIDKFPISRPNLTFSTLTVSNMSPEDSSIYLCSVPHNDRVFDGYTFGSGTRLTVV.

The rearrangement joins TRBV7-9 to TRBJ2-5, with 10 positions matching TRBD1. Per the germline V gene, CDR1 is SEHNR and CDR2 is FQNEAQ (reference sequence). With V trimmed by 5 bases and J by 4 bases, 10 bases remained unmatched. The CDR3 is 16 residues long. CDR3 sequence: CASSPPRGQGGETQYF. The CDR3 DNA follows: TGTGCCAGCAGCCCTCCCCGCGGACAGGGGGGAGAGACCCAGTACTTC.

The chain recombines TRBV5-1 with TRBJ1-1, with 8 bases matching TRBD1. The germline gives CDR1 SGHRS, CDR2 YFSETQ. This CDR3 comprises 14 residues. V shed 4 bases and J 1 base; nucleotides not matched to a gene: 3. The CDR3 nucleotides read TGCGCCAGCAGCGGGACAGGAGAGAACACTGAAGCTTTCTTT. Translated: CASSGTGENTEAFF.

This rearrangement joins TRBV6-5 to TRBJ1-2; 7 bases fit TRBD1. Germline V gene lookup returns CDR1 MNHEY and CDR2 SVGAGI. The ends lost 4 bases at V and 0 bases at J; junction bases unmatched: 5. The CDR3 sequence is 15 residues long. The CDR3, as DNA: TGTGCCAGCAGTTCCCCGGGGACAGCTAACTATGGCTACACCTTC. It yields the protein CASSSPGTANYGYTF.

The J gene is TRBJ1-2, the V gene TRBV9; no definite D call. The CDR3 spans 15 residues. In germline, CDR1 is SGDLS, CDR2 YYNGEE. Trimming removed 0 bases at V and 5 bases at J, with 14 bases between. The DNA of the CDR3 is TGTGCCAGCAGCGTAGGACGCGGCAGTGAGTATGGCTACACCTTC. It encodes CASSVGRGSEYGYTF.

CDR3 DNA sequence: TGTGCCAGTAGTTCTTACTACGAGCAGTACTTC. Its translation is CASSSYYEQYF. The chain is built from TRBV19 and TRBJ2-7; no definite D call. Germline CDR1 is LNHDA and CDR2 is SQIVND (reference sequence). Trimming pared 5 bases from V and 3 bases from J, leaving 5 bases between. The CDR3 totals 11 residues.

V gene TRBV27 combines with J gene TRBJ2-7; D unclear. Trimming took off 7 bases at V and 1 base at J, with 5 bases between the two ends. Germline V CDR1 and CDR2: MNHEY, SMNVEV (reference sequence). The CDR3 covers 11 residues. The chain's CDR3 is CASTPSYEQYF. CDR3 in DNA: TGTGCCAGCACCCCATCCTACGAGCAGTACTTC.